This TCR beta chain was recovered during a study of sequential checkpoint blockade in melanoma. Assay used: immunoSEQ multiplex PCR; TCRdb lists only in-frame clones, some missing. The sample shows tens of thousands of clones, about 88% of them seen only once. Germline CDR1 SQVTM, CDR2 ANQGSEA. The CDR3 totals 14 residues. Trimming stripped 3 bases from V and 7 bases from J, with 15 bases between. Stated treatment: randomized to nivolumab then ipilimumab (arm A) or the reverse (arm B). From thawed PBMCs, live CD3+CD8+ cells negative for CD19 and CD56 were sorted. The source is a human donor with melanoma. Sequencing used CD8+ T cells sorted from blood (inferred from file names), obtained from a patient given nivolumab and ipilimumab in sequence. This rearrangement joins TRBV29-1 to TRBJ1-4, with D possibly TRBD1 on 6 matching bases. The CDR3 protein is CSVDAQGSGEKLFF. In DNA form, the CDR3 reads TGCAGCGTTGATGCTCAGGGGTCGGGTGAAAAACTGTTTTTT.